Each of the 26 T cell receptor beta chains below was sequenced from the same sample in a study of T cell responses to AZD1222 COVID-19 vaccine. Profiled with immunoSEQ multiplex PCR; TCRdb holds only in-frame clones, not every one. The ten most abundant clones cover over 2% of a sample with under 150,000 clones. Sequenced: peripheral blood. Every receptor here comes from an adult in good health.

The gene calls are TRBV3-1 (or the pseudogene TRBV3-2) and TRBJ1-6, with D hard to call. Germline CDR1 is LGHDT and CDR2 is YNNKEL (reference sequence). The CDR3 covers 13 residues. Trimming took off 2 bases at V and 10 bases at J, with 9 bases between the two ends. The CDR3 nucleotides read TGTGCCAGCAGCCAAACGACCTCCTCACCCCTCCACTTT. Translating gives CASSQTTSSPLHF.

DNA of the CDR3: TGTGCCTGGACCCGGGACGGAAACAATCAGCCCCAGCATTTT. Encoded protein: CAWTRDGNNQPQHF. The chain is built from TRBV30 and TRBJ1-5, with a weak D call TRBD1 (5 bases). This CDR3 has 14 residues. V lost 4 bases to trimming and J lost 3 bases, with 13 bases between them. CDR1 is GTSNPN, CDR2 SVGIG, per germline (reference sequence).

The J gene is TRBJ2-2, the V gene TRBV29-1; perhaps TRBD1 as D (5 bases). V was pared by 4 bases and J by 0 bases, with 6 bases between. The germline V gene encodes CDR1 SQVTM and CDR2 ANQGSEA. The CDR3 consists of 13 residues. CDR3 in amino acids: CSVGGPNTGELFF. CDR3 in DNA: TGCAGCGTTGGGGGCCCGAACACCGGGGAGCTGTTTTTT.

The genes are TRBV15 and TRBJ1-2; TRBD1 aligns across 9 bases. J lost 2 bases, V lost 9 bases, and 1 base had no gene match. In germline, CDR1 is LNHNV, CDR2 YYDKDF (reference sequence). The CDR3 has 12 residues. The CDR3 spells CATGQGNYGYTF. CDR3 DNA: TGTGCCACGGGACAGGGAAACTATGGCTACACCTTC.

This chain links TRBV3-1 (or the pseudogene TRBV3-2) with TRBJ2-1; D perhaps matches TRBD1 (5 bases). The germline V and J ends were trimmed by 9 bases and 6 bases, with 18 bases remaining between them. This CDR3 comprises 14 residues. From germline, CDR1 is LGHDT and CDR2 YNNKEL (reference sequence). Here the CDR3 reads CASMGPGVGNEQFF. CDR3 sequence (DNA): TGTGCCAGTATGGGGCCCGGTGTAGGCAATGAGCAGTTCTTC.

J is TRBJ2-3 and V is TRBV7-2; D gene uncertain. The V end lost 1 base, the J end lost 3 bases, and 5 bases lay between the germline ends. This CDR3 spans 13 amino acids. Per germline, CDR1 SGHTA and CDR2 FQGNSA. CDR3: CASSLGPTDTQYF. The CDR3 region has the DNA TGTGCCAGCAGCTTAGGTCCAACAGATACGCAGTATTTT. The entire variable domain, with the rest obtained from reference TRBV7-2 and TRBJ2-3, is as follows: GAGVSQSPSNKVTEKGKDVELRCDPISGHTALYWYRQSLGQGLEFLIYFQGNSAPDKSGLPSDRFSAERTGGSVSTLTIQRTQQEDSAVYLCASSLGPTDTQYFGPGTRLTVL.

CDR3 bases: TGTGCCAGCAGTGAATGGCGGGACAGGGGTCGGCATGAGCAGTTCTTC. This translates into CASSEWRDRGRHEQFF. The chain uses TRBV2 and TRBJ2-1; 10 nucleotides match TRBD1. Germline CDR1 SNHLY, CDR2 FYNNEI. V dropped 2 bases and J dropped 8; count of bases not matched to a gene: 9. The CDR3 contains 16 residues.

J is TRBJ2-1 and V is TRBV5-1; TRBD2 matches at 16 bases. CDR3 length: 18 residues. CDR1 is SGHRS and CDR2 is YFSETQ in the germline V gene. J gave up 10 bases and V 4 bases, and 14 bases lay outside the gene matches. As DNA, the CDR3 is TGCGCCAGCAGCGGCGGGACTAGCGGGGGGGCCCGTCTTTCCGAGCAGTTCTTC. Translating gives CASSGGTSGGARLSEQFF.

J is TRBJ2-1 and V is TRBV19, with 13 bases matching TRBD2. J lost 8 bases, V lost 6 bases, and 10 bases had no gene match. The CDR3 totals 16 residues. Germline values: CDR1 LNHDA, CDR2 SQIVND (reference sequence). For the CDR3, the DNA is TGTGCCAGTAGATTGGGCGGGACTAGCGGGGCATATGAGCAGTTCTTC. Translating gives CASRLGGTSGAYEQFF.

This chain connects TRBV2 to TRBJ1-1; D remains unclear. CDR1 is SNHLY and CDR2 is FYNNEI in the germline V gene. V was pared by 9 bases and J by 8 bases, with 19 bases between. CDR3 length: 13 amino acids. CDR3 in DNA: TGTGCCAGTGGGCCCCTATTACCCCGCGAAGCTTTCTTT. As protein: CASGPLLPREAFF.

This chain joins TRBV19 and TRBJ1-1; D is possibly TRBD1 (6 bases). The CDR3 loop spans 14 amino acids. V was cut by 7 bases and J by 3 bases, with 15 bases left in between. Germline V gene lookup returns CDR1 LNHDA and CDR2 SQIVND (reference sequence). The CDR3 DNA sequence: TGTGCCAGTACCCCTGGGGGGCAGTACACTGAAGCTTTCTTT. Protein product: CASTPGGQYTEAFF.

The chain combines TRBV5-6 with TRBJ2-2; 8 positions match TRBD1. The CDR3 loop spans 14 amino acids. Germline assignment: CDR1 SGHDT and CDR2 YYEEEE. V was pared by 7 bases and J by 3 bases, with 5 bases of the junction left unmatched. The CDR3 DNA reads TGTGCCAGCCATGAGACAGGGGACACCGGGGAGCTGTTTTTT. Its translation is CASHETGDTGELFF.

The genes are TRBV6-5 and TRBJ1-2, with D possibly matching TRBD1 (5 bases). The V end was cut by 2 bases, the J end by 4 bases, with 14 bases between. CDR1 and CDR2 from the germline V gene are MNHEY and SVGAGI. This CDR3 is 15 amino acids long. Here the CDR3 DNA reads TGTGCCAGCAGTTACGTAGGGGCGCTTAGCTATGGCTACACCTTC. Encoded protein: CASSYVGALSYGYTF.

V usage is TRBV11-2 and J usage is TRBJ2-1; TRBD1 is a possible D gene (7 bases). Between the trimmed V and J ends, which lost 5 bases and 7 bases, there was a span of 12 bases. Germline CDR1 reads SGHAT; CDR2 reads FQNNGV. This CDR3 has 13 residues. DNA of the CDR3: TGTGCCAGCAGCCCACAGGGGAGGAATGAGCAGTTCTTC. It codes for CASSPQGRNEQFF.

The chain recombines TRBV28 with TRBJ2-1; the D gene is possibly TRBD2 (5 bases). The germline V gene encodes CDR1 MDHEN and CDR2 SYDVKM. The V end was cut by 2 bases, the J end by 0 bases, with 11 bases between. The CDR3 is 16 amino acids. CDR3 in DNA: TGTGCCAGCAGTTTACGCTACGCGGGCTCCTACAATGAGCAGTTCTTC. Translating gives CASSLRYAGSYNEQFF.

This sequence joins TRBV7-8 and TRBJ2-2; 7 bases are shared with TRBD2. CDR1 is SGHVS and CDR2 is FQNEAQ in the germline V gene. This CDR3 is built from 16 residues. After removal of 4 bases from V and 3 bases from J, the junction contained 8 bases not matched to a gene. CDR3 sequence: CASSSQWRGYTGELFF. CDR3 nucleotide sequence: TGTGCCAGCAGCTCCCAATGGCGGGGGTACACCGGGGAGCTGTTTTTT.

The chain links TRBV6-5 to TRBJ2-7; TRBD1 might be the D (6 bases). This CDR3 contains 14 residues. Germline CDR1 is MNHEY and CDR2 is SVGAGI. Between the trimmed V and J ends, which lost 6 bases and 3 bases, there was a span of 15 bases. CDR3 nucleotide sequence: TGTGCCAGCAGAATAAACAGGGTCCGCTACGAGCAGTACTTC. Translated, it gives CASRINRVRYEQYF.

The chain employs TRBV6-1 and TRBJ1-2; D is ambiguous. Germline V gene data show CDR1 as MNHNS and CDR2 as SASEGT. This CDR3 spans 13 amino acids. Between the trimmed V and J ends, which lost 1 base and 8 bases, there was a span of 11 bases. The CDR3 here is CASSEEGGPGYTF. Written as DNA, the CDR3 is TGTGCCAGCAGTGAAGAGGGAGGCCCGGGCTACACCTTC.

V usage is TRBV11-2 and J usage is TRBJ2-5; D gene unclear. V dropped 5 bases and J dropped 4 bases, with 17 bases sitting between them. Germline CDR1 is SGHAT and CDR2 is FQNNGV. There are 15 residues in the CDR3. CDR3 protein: CASSLPWQSGETQYF. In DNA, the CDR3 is TGTGCCAGCAGCCTACCGTGGCAGTCGGGAGAGACCCAGTACTTC. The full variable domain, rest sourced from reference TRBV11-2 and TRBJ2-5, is EAGVAQSPRYKIIEKRQSVAFWCNPISGHATLYWYQQILGQGPKLLIQFQNNGVVDDSQLPKDRFSAERLKGVDSTLKIQPAKLEDSAVYLCASSLPWQSGETQYFGPGTRLLVL.

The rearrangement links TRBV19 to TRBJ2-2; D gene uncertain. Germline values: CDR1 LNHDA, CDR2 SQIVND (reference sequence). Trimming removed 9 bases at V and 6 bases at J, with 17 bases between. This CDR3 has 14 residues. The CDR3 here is CASSDGPGPGELFF. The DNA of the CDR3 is TGTGCCAGCAGTGATGGCCCCGGCCCCGGGGAGCTGTTTTTT.

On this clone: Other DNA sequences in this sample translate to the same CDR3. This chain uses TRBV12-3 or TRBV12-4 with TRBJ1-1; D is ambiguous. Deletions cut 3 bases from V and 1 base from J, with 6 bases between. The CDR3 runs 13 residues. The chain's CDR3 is CASSLGGNTEAFF. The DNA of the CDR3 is TGTGCCAGCAGTTTGGGCGGGAACACTGAAGCTTTCTTT.

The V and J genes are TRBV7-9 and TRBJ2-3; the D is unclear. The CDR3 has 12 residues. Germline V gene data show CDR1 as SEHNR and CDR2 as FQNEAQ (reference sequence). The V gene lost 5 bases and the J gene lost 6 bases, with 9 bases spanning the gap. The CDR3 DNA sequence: TGTGCCAGCAGCCTGTCTTGGGATACGCAGTATTTT. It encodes CASSLSWDTQYF.

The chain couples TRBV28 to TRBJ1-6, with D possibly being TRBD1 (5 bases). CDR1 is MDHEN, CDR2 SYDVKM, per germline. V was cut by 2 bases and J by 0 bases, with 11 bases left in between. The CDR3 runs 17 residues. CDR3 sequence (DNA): TGTGCCAGCAGTTTAAGGGGCAAGAGCTCCTATAATTCACCCCTCCACTTT. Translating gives CASSLRGKSSYNSPLHF.

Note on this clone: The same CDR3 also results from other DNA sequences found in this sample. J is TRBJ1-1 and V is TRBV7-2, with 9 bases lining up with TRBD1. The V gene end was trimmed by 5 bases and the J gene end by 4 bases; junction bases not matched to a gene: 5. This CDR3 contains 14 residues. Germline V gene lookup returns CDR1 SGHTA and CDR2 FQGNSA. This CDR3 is CASSGQGPGTEAFF. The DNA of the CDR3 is TGTGCCAGCAGCGGACAGGGGCCGGGCACTGAAGCTTTCTTT.

CDR3 DNA: TGCGCCAGCGCCCGGGGCCCAAATGAAAAACTGTTTTTT. Translated, it gives CASARGPNEKLFF. The gene calls are TRBV5-1 and TRBJ1-4, with a possible D match to TRBD1 (5 bases). The CDR3 is made up of 13 amino acids. Germline CDR1 is SGHRS and CDR2 is YFSETQ. V was pared by 7 bases and J by 5 bases, with 12 bases between.

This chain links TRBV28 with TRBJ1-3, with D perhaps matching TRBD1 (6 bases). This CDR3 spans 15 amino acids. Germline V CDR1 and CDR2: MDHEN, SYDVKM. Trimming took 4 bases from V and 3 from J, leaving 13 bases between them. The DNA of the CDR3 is TGTGCCAGCAGTTCCCCGGAGGGGGGTGGAAACACCATATATTTT. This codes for CASSSPEGGGNTIYF.